This section outlines one TCR beta chain sequence together with its context. There is no known antigen for this receptor. The record has no base qualities; no much larger clone is one base away. Libraries were made using the immunoSEQ multiplex PCR assay. From the authors' description of their analysis: A statistical classification framework was developed to diagnose cytomegalovirus status using the catalog of TCR beta chain sequences. TCRdb took over this immuneACCESS table, retaining in-frame rearrangements with V and J assigned. Such tables are incomplete; in checked studies, under half of the missing clones stem from an unresolved V gene, and the remainder is unexplained. The DNA gave D and trimming, while V, J and clone size come from that table. The sample records about 160,000 clones, about 82% of which are singletons. Around 2.4% of the sample rests with the top ten. Separate from the approximately 670-subject first cohort, the validation cohort of 90 to 150 subjects was the group to which the donors belonged.

These data belong to a study of cytomegalovirus exposure and HLA in healthy donors (dated by TCRdb to about 2017). The study in broad terms: According to a later analysis, one platform produced both the roughly 130 validation repertoires and the 720 or so repertoires of the first cohort. High-throughput TCR immunosequencing, statistical association of individual TCRs with disease status, and machine learning were combined to predict cytomegalovirus infection status. The study was designed to test whether signatures of past pathogen exposure could be identified by cataloging public T cell receptors. Along with the roughly 700-subject first cohort, a separate validation cohort of around 120 different subjects was used.

The V and J ends are trimmed by 2 bases and 0 bases, leaving 4 bases between them. From its cysteine to its phenylalanine, the CDR3 spans 13 amino acids. The sequence is cut down to CDR3 DNA, 39 bases in frame from base 1. CDR1 is given as LGHNA and CDR2 as YNFKEQ, both from the germline V gene. The paper as a whole reports these results and caveats: Most TCR sequences were observed very rarely across donors, whereas some public TCRs were present in many individuals. It was suggested by the authors that the approach could potentially be generalized to other disease states and immunological phenotypes. In vitro tests confirmed that a few of the cytomegalovirus-associated TCR beta chains recognize cytomegalovirus antigens. A later analysis had no HLA typing for the validation cohort, so co-occurrence there was scored across all 130 or so repertoires. A total of 150 to 200 TCR beta chains were listed by the study as associated with cytomegalovirus. The classifier was reported to diagnose cytomegalovirus status with high specificity and sensitivity in both the original and validation cohorts. Of the cluster scores, roughly 95% were above 0 in a later analysis, which found that TCRs clustered in the first cohort also tended to co-occur in the roughly 130 validation repertoires.

The sequence derives from a man younger than 40 in good health and CMV-seropositive. This chain is built from TRBV4-2 and TRBJ1-1; the D gene cannot be resolved reliably. Sample: PBMCs. The DNA is as follows: TGTGCCAGCAGCCAAACGGTGAACACTGAAGCTTTCTTT. It is translated as CASSQTVNTEAFF.